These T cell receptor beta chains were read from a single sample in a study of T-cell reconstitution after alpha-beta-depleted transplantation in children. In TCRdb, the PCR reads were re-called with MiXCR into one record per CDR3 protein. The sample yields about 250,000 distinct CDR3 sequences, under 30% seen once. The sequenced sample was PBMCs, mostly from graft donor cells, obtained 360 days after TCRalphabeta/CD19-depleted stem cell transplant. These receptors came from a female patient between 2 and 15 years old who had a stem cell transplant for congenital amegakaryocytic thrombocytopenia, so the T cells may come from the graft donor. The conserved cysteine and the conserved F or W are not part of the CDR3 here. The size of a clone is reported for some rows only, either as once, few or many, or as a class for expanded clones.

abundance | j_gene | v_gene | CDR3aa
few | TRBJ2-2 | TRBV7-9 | ASSLKPNWNTGELF
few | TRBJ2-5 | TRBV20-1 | SARGGGDFSETQY
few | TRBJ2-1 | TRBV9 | ASSVEAGSDNEQF
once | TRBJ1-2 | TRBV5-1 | ASSPWGGANYGYT
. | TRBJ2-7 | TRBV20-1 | SATMPGAHYEQY
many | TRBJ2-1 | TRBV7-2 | ASSLVPSPSYNEQF
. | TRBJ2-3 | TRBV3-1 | ASSPPSGGPDTQY
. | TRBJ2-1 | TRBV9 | ASSVGLAGTQGEQF
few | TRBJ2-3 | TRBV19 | ASSIVGGPTDTQY
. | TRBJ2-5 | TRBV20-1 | SARVTTRETQY
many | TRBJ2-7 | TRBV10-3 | AIAGVVGDRSEQY
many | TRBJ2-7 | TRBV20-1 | SASREVYEQY
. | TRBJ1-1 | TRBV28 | ASSLGRLMNTEAF
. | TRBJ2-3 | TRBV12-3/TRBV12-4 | ASSFYRVDTQY
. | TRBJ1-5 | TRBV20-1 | SARGQFDQPQH
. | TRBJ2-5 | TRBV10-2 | ASSEFLWETQY
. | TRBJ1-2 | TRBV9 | ASSVGPGGDYGYT
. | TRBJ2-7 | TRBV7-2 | ASSLGSGQGLYEQY